The 16 T cell receptor beta chains listed next were all sequenced from one sample in a study of blood T cell repertoires in COVID-19. Libraries were prepared by immunoSEQ multiplex PCR; TCRdb keeps only in-frame clonotypes and omits some of them. The sample includes about 160,000 clones, about 85% of them seen just once. The sequenced material came from peripheral blood. These receptors all come from a man older than 75 with COVID-19, enrolled during active disease.

This chain joins TRBV2 and TRBJ2-7; the D gene is possibly TRBD2 (6 bases). Trimming took off 8 bases at V and 5 bases at J, with 16 bases between the two ends. The germline gives CDR1 SNHLY, CDR2 FYNNEI. The CDR3 consists of 13 residues. The CDR3 DNA reads as TGTGCCAGCGATAACGGGCTAGCGAACGAGCAGTACTTC. Translating gives CASDNGLANEQYF.

The chain uses TRBV6-5 and TRBJ1-1; 7 bases match TRBD1. Germline V CDR1 and CDR2: MNHEY, SVGAGI. Trimming cost V 7 bases and J 6 bases; bases outside gene matches: 8. The length of the CDR3 is 13 residues. In nucleotides, the CDR3 is TGTGCCAGCACCAGGACAGGAAGGGCTGAAGCTTTCTTT. Translation gives CASTRTGRAEAFF.

This chain joins TRBV7-3 and TRBJ2-3, with a tentative D call TRBD1 (6 bases). V lost 1 base, J lost 4 bases, and 12 bases lay in between. CDR1 is SGHTA, CDR2 FQGTGA, per germline. The CDR3 totals 15 residues. CDR3 amino acids: CASSLIRGSADTQYF. For the CDR3, the DNA is TGTGCCAGCAGCTTAATAAGGGGGAGCGCAGATACGCAGTATTTT.

The CDR3, as DNA: TGTGCCAGCAGCTCTCGAAGGACAGGGGGTATCAATGAGCAGTTCTTC. Translation: CASSSRRTGGINEQFF. The chain combines TRBV5-6 with TRBJ2-1; 10 bases are a match to TRBD1. V was pared by 3 bases and J by 6 bases, with 9 bases of the junction left unmatched. The CDR3 length is 16 residues. Germline V gene sequence: CDR1 SGHDT, CDR2 YYEEEE. The full variable domain, in which reference TRBV5-6 and TRBJ2-1 provide the parts outside the CDR3, is DAGVTQSPTHLIKTRGQQVTLRCSPKSGHDTVSWYQQALGQGPQFIFQYYEEEERQRGNFPDRFSGHQFPNYSSELNVNALLLGDSALYLCASSSRRTGGINEQFFGPGTRLTVL.

The chain recombines TRBV9 with TRBJ1-6; 10 nucleotides line up with TRBD1. J gave up 7 bases and V 5 bases, and 12 bases lay outside the gene matches. The CDR3 runs 17 residues. Germline values: CDR1 SGDLS, CDR2 YYNGEE. CDR3 nucleotides: TGTGCCAGCAGTGAGAAGGGACAGGGGTTAAAGAATTCACCCCTCCACTTT. Encoded protein: CASSEKGQGLKNSPLHF.

The chain couples TRBV3-1 (or the pseudogene TRBV3-2) to TRBJ2-7; no definite D call. The CDR3 is 13 amino acids. V was trimmed by 1 base and J by 2 bases, leaving 6 bases between them. The germline V gene has CDR1 LGHDT and CDR2 YNNKEL (reference sequence). CDR3 nucleotide sequence: TGTGCCAGCAGCCAAGGGGCCCCCTACGAGCAGTACTTC. Its protein product is CASSQGAPYEQYF.

This sequence joins TRBV6-6 and TRBJ1-5; the match to TRBD1 covers 11 bases. After removal of 5 bases from V and 0 bases from J, the junction contained 12 bases not matched to a gene. From germline, CDR1 is MNHNY and CDR2 SVGAGI (reference sequence). The CDR3 sequence is 19 residues long. This chain's CDR3 is CASSPLGQGAPDSNQPQHF. DNA for the CDR3: TGTGCCAGCAGTCCGCTAGGACAGGGGGCTCCTGATAGCAATCAGCCCCAGCATTTT.

The chain is built from TRBV9 and TRBJ2-7, with 9 bases that match TRBD1. The CDR3 is 14 amino acids. In germline, CDR1 is SGDLS, CDR2 YYNGEE. V gave up 4 bases and J gave up 3 bases; unmatched junction bases: 5. The CDR3 here is CASSPDRGYYEQYF. The CDR3 DNA reads TGTGCCAGCAGCCCGGACAGGGGCTACTACGAGCAGTACTTC.

The rearrangement joins TRBV7-6 to TRBJ2-7; D not certain. CDR1 and CDR2 (germline): SGHVS, FNYEAQ. V was trimmed by 3 bases and J by 5 bases, leaving 5 bases between them. CDR3 size: 11 residues. CDR3 coding DNA: TGTGCCAGCAGCTTGGCGGACGAGCAGTACTTC. It encodes CASSLADEQYF.

V is TRBV3-1 (or the pseudogene TRBV3-2) and J is TRBJ2-3; tentative D call: TRBD1 (8 bases). This CDR3 region has 15 residues. The germline V gene has CDR1 LGHDT and CDR2 YNNKEL (reference sequence). Trimming stripped 3 bases from V and 7 bases from J, with 17 bases between. The CDR3: CASSQALQGGYTQYF. CDR3 bases: TGTGCCAGCAGCCAGGCCCTACAGGGGGGGTATACGCAGTATTTT.

The gene calls are TRBV4-2 and TRBJ1-1; D is perhaps TRBD1 (6 bases). V dropped 4 bases and J dropped 1 base, with 10 bases sitting between them. In germline, CDR1 is LGHNA, CDR2 YNFKEQ. The CDR3 is 14 amino acids. CDR3 region: CASSRSQGNTEAFF. For the CDR3, the DNA is TGTGCCAGCAGCCGCTCACAGGGGAACACTGAAGCTTTCTTT.

This clone showed up just once. This chain connects TRBV11-2 to TRBJ1-2, with 10 positions matching TRBD1. Germline values: CDR1 SGHAT, CDR2 FQNNGV. V lost 5 bases and J lost 7; bases outside the gene matches: 7. This CDR3 has 14 residues. This CDR3 is CASSHPDRGLGYTF. The CDR3 region has the DNA TGTGCCAGCAGCCACCCAGACAGGGGGCTTGGCTACACCTTC.

V gene TRBV12-5 combines with J gene TRBJ1-6; D may be TRBD1 (5 bases). Germline CDR1 LGHNT, CDR2 FRNRAP. There are 14 residues in the CDR3. Trimming removed 7 bases from V and 14 bases from J, with 21 bases in between. The CDR3 DNA sequence: TGTGCTAGTGCCCCTGACAGCCCTAATTCTTCCCTCCACTTT. Translation: CASAPDSPNSSLHF.

This clone was recorded only once. CDR3 nucleotide sequence: TGTGCCAGAAGCCCCCTTGGACAGGTCCCCATCGAACTAGCCAAAAACATTCAGTACTTC. Its translation is CARSPLGQVPIELAKNIQYF. The chain is built from TRBV5-3 and TRBJ2-4, with 7 bases aligning to TRBD1. Being an ORF, TRBV5-3 has a function that is uncertain. The V and J ends lost 4 bases and 0 bases, in that order; junction bases with no gene match: 19. The CDR3 contains 20 residues.

The CDR3 nucleotides are TGCGCCAGCAGCTTGGGGGGCAGCAGGCGTCAGCCCCAGCATTTT. Its protein product is CASSLGGSRRQPQHF. This chain uses TRBV5-1 with TRBJ1-5; D perhaps matches TRBD1 (5 bases). The CDR3 sequence is 15 residues long. Germline lookup yields CDR1 SGHRS and CDR2 YFSETQ. Trimming pared 0 bases from V and 6 bases from J, leaving 13 bases between.

Note on this clone: Different DNA sequences within this sample yield the same CDR3. The chain couples TRBV7-3 to TRBJ1-1; 9 bases align to TRBD1. Trimming removed 4 bases from V and 5 bases from J; junction bases left unmatched: 5. Germline loops: CDR1 SGHTA, CDR2 FQGTGA. The CDR3 has 14 amino acids. This CDR3 is CASSSGTGSTEAFF. CDR3 bases: TGTGCCAGCAGCTCCGGGACAGGGTCGACTGAAGCTTTCTTT.